This TCR beta chain was sequenced during a study of CD8+CD57+ T cells in acquired aplastic anemia. Study-level background: The sorted CD4+ and CD8+ cells yielded an average around 3 ug of DNA. Healthy donor CD4+ cell samples had a mean of about 11 million reads.

The use of genomic DNA as template underpinned the TCR beta VDJ and CDR3 profiling. Using its own MiXCR run on the reads, TCRdb lists one record per CDR3 protein. The table includes 200,000 to 250,000 distinct CDR3 sequences, roughly 55% detected once. At least ten counts were recorded for this clonotype. Its antigen remains unknown. Trimming left V 4 bases short and J 2 bases short, with 2 bases between. The CDR3 extends over 11 amino acids. Per germline, CDR1 SGHRS and CDR2 YFSETQ. Findings and limits, study-wide: Between patients and controls, CD8+ Simpson's diversity did not vary significantly. Around 29 shared CD8+ CDR3s appeared highly expressed within patients' immunodominant clones.

The chain uses TRBV5-1 and TRBJ2-3, with unresolved D. This clonotype was sampled from a human donor in good health. What was sequenced was sorted CD4+, CD8+, or CD8+CD57+ T cells (not recorded which) from PBMCs. The chain's CDR3 is CASSATDTQYF. CDR3 in DNA: TGCGCCAGCAGCGCCACAGATACGCAGTATTTT.